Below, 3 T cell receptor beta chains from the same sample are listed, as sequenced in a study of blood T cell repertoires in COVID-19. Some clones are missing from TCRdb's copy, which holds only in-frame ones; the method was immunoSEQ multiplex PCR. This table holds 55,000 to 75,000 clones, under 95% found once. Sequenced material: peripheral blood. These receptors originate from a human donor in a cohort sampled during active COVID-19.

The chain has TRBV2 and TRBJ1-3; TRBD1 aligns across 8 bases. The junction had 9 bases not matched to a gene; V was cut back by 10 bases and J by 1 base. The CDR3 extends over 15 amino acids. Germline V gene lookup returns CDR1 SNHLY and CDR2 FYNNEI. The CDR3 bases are TGTGCCATCCTCTTACAGGGGGAATCTGGAAACACCATATATTTT. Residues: CAILLQGESGNTIYF.

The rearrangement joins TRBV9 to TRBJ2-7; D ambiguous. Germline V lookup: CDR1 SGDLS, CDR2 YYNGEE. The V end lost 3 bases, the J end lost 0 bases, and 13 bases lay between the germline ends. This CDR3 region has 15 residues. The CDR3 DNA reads TGTGCCAGCAGCGCAAGAGATGCATACTCCTACGAGCAGTACTTC. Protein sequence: CASSARDAYSYEQYF.

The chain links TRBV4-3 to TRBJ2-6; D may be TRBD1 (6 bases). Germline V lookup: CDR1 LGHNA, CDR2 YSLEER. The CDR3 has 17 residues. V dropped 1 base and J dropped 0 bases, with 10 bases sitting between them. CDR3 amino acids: CASSQGTALSGANVLTF. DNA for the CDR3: TGCGCCAGCAGCCAAGGGACAGCGCTCTCTGGGGCCAACGTCCTGACTTTC.